This T cell receptor (beta chain) was sequenced for a study of blood T cells in healthy people across ages. The wider study: Through template switching, about one barcoded beta molecule was captured per two T cells, as measured in model experiments.

Many counts were recorded for this clonotype. V was clipped by 0 bases and J by 4 bases; unmatched bases: 4. The germline V gene has CDR1 SGHRS and CDR2 YFSETQ. This CDR3 is 15 amino acids long. Whenever a sample was processed, at least 6.5 million PBMCs were isolated. Total RNA extracted from each sample amounted to at least 6 micrograms. A sample-barcoded 5' primer and a J-beta primer mix were used in a second PCR of roughly 7 to 12 cycles. TCRdb redid the calling of the 5' RACE reads with MiXCR, one entry per CDR3 protein. The sample lists approximately 940,000 distinct CDR3 sequences, about 48% occurring once.

The sequencing input was blood. The receptor comes from a man aged 30 to 39 in good health. V usage is TRBV5-1 and J usage is TRBJ2-1, with 7 positions matching TRBD2. The CDR3 is CASSLASGAYNEQFF. The CDR3 nucleotides read TGCGCCAGCAGCTTGGCCAGCGGGGCTTACAATGAGCAGTTCTTC.